A selection of T cell receptor beta chains follows, all from one sample in a study of resident and recirculating memory T cells in vitiligo. The protocol was immunoSEQ multiplex PCR, while the TCRdb copy is restricted to in-frame clones and leaves out a portion. The profile covers more than 70,000 clones, with about 91% appearing a single time and approximately 5.4% taken by the ten largest. Sequenced material: blood. These receptors were taken from a male donor with vitiligo. Both conserved end residues are part of each CDR3. D genes are given only for firm matches. Some rows mark clone size as missing; the rest say once, few, many or name a class of expanded clone.

D	size	V	J	DNA	CDR3
-	-	TRBV6-5	TRBJ1-6	TGTGCCAGCAGTTACTCGTTTAGGGGAGGCTCACCCCTCCACTTT	CASSYSFRGGSPLHF
-	once	TRBV9	TRBJ1-2	TGTGCCAGCAGCGTCGGGGGGATCGACTATGGCTACACCTTC	CASSVGGIDYGYTF
TRBD1	-	TRBV27	TRBJ1-1	TGTGCCAGCAGTTTCGGGCTCCGGGACAGGGGGAAAGCTTTCTTT	CASSFGLRDRGKAFF
-	-	TRBV27	TRBJ2-1	TGTGCCAGCAGTTTACGGGGTAGCGGATACAATGAGCAGTTCTTC	CASSLRGSGYNEQFF
TRBD2	-	TRBV10-1	TRBJ2-1	TGCGCCAGCAGTGAGTCGATAGCGGGAGGCTTGCATGAGCAGTTCTTC	CASSESIAGGLHEQFF
TRBD1	once	TRBV19	TRBJ1-5	TGTGCCAGTAGGGGGACAGGGTCATTCCCTAGCAATCAGCCCCAGCATTTT	CASRGTGSFPSNQPQHF
-	few	TRBV29-1	TRBJ2-5	TGCAGCGTTGCAGTCAGACAAGAGACCCAGTACTTC	CSVAVRQETQYF
TRBD1	-	TRBV5-1	TRBJ2-7	TGCGCCAGCAGCTCGGACAGGGCCTACGAGCAGTACTTC	CASSSDRAYEQYF
-	-	TRBV18	TRBJ2-7	TGTGCCAGCTCGGAAGGGTGGTCCAGGGGAAACGAGCAGTACTTC	CASSEGWSRGNEQYF
-	-	TRBV6-5	TRBJ2-7	TGTGCCAGCTCGTGGAGGGCACCCTACGAGCAGTACTTC	CASSWRAPYEQYF
-	-	TRBV27	TRBJ2-1	TGTGCCAGCAGTCAATACAATGAGCAGTTCTTC	CASSQYNEQFF
-	-	TRBV28	TRBJ2-1	TGTGCCAGCGACTCCCCCTTCTACAATGAGCAGTTCTTC	CASDSPFYNEQFF
-	-	TRBV2	TRBJ2-7	TGTGCCAGCAGTGTCGAGTTCCGCTCCTACGAGCAGTACTTC	CASSVEFRSYEQYF
TRBD1	few	TRBV15	TRBJ1-1	TGTGCCACCAGCAGAGGGGGGACAGCGGGCACTGAAGCTTTCTTT	CATSRGGTAGTEAFF
TRBD2	once	TRBV2	TRBJ2-5	TGTGCCAGCAGCGGGCGGCGGGGGGGAGAGACCCAGTACTTC	CASSGRRGGETQYF
-	-	TRBV4-3	TRBJ2-1	TGCGCCAGCAGCCAAGATAGACTATTTTCAAATGAGCAGTTCTTC	CASSQDRLFSNEQFF
-	-	TRBV19	TRBJ1-5	TGTGCCAGTAGCATCCGGTTGGGCAATCAGCCCCAGCATTTT	CASSIRLGNQPQHF
-	-	TRBV7-3	TRBJ2-5	TGTGCCAGCAGCTTAAGCATGGGGACTGGTGAGACCCAGTACTTC	CASSLSMGTGETQYF
TRBD2	-	TRBV5-6	TRBJ2-7	TGTGCCAGCAGCTTGGCAAGCGGGAGAGTCTACGAGCAGTACTTC	CASSLASGRVYEQYF
-	once	TRBV2	TRBJ2-7	TGTGCCAGCACCCCCCCTAACGGAGGCTTTTGGGAGCAGTACTTC	CASTPPNGGFWEQYF
TRBD2	-	TRBV4-3	TRBJ2-3	TGCGCCAGCAGCCCGTCCGGGCTAGCGGGAGCTTCAGATACGCAGTATTTT	CASSPSGLAGASDTQYF
TRBD2	-	TRBV4-2	TRBJ2-1	TGTGCCAGCAGCCAAGAAGCGGGACGTGAGCAGTTCTTC	CASSQEAGREQFF
-	once	TRBV6-6	TRBJ2-7	TGTGCCAGCAGTTACGACGGGGAGTCCTCCTACGAGCAGTACTTC	CASSYDGESSYEQYF
-	-	TRBV18	TRBJ2-5	TGTGCCAGCTCACCACCGGCTGAGACCCAGTACTTC	CASSPPAETQYF
-	-	TRBV7-2	TRBJ2-1	TGTGCCAGCACCGCCGGCCGGGACAAGCAGTTCTTC	CASTAGRDKQFF
-	-	TRBV5-1	TRBJ2-7	TGCGCCAGCAGCTTGGCTTTCGGGGGTTGGGCAGGCGAGCAGTACTTC	CASSLAFGGWAGEQYF
TRBD1	-	TRBV18	TRBJ2-5	TGTGCCAGCTCTCCAACCGGGACAGGACTCCGGCCGGACCAAGAGACCCAGTACTTC	CASSPTGTGLRPDQETQYF
-	once	TRBV7-9	TRBJ1-2	TGTGCCAGCAGTTATAGCGGGCAGCCCAACTATGGCTACACCTTC	CASSYSGQPNYGYTF
TRBD1	once	TRBV7-9	TRBJ2-5	TGTGCCAGCAGCCGCGACTTACAGGGGAGTACGGAGACCCAGTACTTC	CASSRDLQGSTETQYF
TRBD2	once	TRBV30	TRBJ2-3	TGTGCCTGGAATTGGGCGGGAGTCACAGATACGCAGTATTTT	CAWNWAGVTDTQYF
TRBD2	-	TRBV5-1	TRBJ2-2	TGCGCCAGCAGCACCGGACTGGGGGGGGGTAGCACCGGGGAGCTGTTTTTT	CASSTGLGGGSTGELFF
TRBD2	-	TRBV4-3	TRBJ2-3	TGCGCCAGCAGCCAACCTAGGGATGGGATTACTAGCGGGGCTTTCACAGATACGCAGTATTTT	CASSQPRDGITSGAFTDTQYF
-	few	TRBV28	TRBJ1-2	TGTGCCAGCAGTTTATCGCGCAACAGGGTACGAGGCTACACCTTC	CASSLSRNRVRGYTF
-	-	TRBV7-9	TRBJ2-5	TGTGCCAGCAGCTTAACAGAAGAGACCCAGTACTTC	CASSLTEETQYF
-	-	TRBV7-9	TRBJ1-1	TGTGCCAGCAGCACAACAGGGTACACTGAAGCTTTCTTT	CASSTTGYTEAFF
-	-	TRBV7-2	TRBJ2-1	TGTGCCAGCAGCTTAGCACTAAACTCCTACAATGAGCAGTTCTTC	CASSLALNSYNEQFF
-	-	TRBV15	TRBJ2-7	TGTGCCACCAGCAGAGACAGGGGCTACGAGCAGTACTTC	CATSRDRGYEQYF
TRBD1	-	TRBV5-1	TRBJ1-6	TGCGCCAGCAGCTCGCAGACAGGGGCAAATTCACCCCTCCACTTT	CASSSQTGANSPLHF
TRBD2	once	TRBV28	TRBJ2-1	TGTGCCAGCAGATCTGGACTAGGCTCCTACAATGAGCAGTTCTTC	CASRSGLGSYNEQFF
-	-	TRBV5-6	TRBJ1-6	TGTGCCAGCAGCTTGAACGGGGCCTATAATTCACCCCTCCACTTT	CASSLNGAYNSPLHF
-	few	TRBV6-6	TRBJ1-2	TGTGCCAGCACCCTACCAGGGCGAGGCCGCTATGGCTACACCTTC	CASTLPGRGRYGYTF